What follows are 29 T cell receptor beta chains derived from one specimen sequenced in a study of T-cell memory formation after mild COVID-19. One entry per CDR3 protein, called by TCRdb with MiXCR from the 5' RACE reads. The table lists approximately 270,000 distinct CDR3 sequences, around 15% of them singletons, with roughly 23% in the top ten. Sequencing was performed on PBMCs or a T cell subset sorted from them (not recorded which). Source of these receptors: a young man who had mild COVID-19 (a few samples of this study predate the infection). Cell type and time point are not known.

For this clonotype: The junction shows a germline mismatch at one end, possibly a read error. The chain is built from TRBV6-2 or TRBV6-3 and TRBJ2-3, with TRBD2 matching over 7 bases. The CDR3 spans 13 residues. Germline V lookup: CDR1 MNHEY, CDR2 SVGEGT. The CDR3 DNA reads TGTGCCAGCAGTTACTCCGGAACTAGCGAACCAGGATTT. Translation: CASSYSGTSEPGF.

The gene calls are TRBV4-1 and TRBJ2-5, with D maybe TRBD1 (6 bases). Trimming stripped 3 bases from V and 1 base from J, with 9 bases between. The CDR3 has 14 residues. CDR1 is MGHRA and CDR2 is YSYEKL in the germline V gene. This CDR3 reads CASSQGHTQETQYF. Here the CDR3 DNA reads TGCGCCAGCAGCCAGGGACATACCCAAGAGACCCAGTACTTC.

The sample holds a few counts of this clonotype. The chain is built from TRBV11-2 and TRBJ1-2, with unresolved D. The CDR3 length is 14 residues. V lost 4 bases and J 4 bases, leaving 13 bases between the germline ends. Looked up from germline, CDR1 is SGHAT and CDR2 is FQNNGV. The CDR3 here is CASSSPRTFYGYTF. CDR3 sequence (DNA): TGTGCCAGCAGCTCGCCCCGGACCTTCTATGGCTACACCTTC.

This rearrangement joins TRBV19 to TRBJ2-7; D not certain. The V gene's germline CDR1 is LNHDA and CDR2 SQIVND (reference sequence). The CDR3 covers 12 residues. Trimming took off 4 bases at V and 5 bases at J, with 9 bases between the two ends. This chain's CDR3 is CASSSRLDEQYF. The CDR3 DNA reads TGTGCCAGTAGTAGCAGGTTAGACGAGCAGTACTTC.

The CDR3 is CASSQRLAVGANTGELFF. The CDR3 DNA sequence: TGCGCCAGCAGCCAAAGACTAGCGGTAGGCGCGAACACCGGGGAGCTGTTTTTT. This sequence joins TRBV4-1 and TRBJ2-2; 9 nucleotides align to TRBD2. Germline assignment: CDR1 MGHRA and CDR2 YSYEKL. The length of the CDR3 is 18 residues. V was pared by 2 bases and J by 0 bases, with 7 bases of the junction left unmatched.

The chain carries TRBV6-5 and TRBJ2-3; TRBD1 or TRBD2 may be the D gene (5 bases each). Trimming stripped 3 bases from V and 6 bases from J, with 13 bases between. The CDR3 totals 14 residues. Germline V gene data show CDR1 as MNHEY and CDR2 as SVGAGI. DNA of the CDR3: TGTGCCAGCAGTTATAGGGACCGATCTGATACGCAGTATTTT. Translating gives CASSYRDRSDTQYF.

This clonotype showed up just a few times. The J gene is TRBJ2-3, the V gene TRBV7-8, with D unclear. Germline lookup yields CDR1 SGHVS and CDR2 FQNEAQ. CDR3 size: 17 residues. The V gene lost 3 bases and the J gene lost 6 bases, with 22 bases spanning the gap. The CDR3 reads CASSLSILRGRADTQYF. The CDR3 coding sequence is TGTGCCAGCAGCTTGTCCATCCTTCGTGGTAGAGCTGATACGCAGTATTTT.

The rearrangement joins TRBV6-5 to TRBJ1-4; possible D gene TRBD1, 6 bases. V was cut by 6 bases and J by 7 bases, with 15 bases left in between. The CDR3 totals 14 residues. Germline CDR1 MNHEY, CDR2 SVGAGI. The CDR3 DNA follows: TGTGCCAGCAGGGACGGGGGGCAAGTTGAAAAACTGTTTTTT. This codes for CASRDGGQVEKLFF.

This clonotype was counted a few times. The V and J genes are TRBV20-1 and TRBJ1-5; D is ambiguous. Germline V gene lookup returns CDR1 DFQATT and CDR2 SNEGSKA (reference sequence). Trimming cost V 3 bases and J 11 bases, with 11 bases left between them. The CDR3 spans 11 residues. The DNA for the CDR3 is TGCAGTGCTAGTTGGGAGTGGGCCCAGCATTTT. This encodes CSASWEWAQHF.

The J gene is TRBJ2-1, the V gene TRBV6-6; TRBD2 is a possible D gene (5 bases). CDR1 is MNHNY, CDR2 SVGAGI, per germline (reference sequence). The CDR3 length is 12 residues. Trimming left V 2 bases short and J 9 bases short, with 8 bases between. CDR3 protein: CASSYERREQFF. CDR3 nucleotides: TGTGCCAGCAGTTACGAGCGGCGTGAGCAGTTCTTC.

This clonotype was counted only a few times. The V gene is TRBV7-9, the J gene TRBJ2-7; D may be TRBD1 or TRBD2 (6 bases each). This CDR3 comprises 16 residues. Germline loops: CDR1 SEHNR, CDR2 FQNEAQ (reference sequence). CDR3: CALGQGRGGGSYEQYF. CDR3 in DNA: TGTGCGTTGGGGCAGGGGCGCGGAGGGGGGTCCTACGAGCAGTACTTC.

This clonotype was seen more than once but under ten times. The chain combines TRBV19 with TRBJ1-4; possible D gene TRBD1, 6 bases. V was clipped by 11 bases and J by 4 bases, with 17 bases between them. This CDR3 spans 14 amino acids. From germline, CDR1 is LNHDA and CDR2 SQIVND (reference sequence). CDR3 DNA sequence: TGTGCCTGTGCCCGGACAGATCTTAATGAAAAACTGTTTTTT. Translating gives CACARTDLNEKLFF.

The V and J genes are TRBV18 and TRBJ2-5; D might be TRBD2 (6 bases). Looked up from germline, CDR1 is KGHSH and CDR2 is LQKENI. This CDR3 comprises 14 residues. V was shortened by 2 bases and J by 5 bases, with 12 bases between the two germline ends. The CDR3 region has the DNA TGTGCCAGCTCACCAGACGCGGGGATGGAGACCCAGTACTTC. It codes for CASSPDAGMETQYF.

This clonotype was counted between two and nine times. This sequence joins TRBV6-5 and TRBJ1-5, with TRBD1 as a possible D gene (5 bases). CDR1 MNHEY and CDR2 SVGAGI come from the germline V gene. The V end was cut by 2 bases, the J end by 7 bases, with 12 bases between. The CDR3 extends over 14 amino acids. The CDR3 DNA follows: TGTGCCAGCAGTTACCACAGGAGTGAGCAGCCCCAGCATTTT. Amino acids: CASSYHRSEQPQHF.

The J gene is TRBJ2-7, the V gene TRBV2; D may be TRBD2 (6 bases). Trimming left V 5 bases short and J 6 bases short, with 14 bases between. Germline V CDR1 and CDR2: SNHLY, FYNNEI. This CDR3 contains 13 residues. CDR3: CASSPRLGSEQYV. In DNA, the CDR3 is TGTGCCAGCAGTCCACGACTAGGTTCCGAGCAGTACGTC.

CDR3 coding DNA: TGCAGTGCTAGGTCCAGCGGGGGTTACGGGGAGCTGTTTTTT. It yields the protein CSARSSGGYGELFF. The rearrangement joins TRBV20-1 to TRBJ2-2; TRBD2 matches at 8 bases. This CDR3 is 14 amino acids long. The junction had 7 bases not matched to a gene; V was cut back by 3 bases and J by 7 bases. Per the germline V gene, CDR1 is DFQATT and CDR2 is SNEGSKA (reference sequence).

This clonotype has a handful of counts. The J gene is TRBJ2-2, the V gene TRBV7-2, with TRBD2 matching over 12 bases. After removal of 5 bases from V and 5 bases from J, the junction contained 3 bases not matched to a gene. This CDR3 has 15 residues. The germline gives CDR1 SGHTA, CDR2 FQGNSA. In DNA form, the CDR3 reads TGTGCCAGCAGCCCTCTAGCGGGGGGGACCGGGGAGCTGTTTTTT. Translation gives CASSPLAGGTGELFF.

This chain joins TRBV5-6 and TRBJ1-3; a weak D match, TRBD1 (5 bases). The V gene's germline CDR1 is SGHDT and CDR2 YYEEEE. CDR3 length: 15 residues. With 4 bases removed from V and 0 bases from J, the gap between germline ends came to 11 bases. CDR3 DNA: TGTGCCAGCAGCGGGGGAGAGTTCTCTGGAAACACCATATATTTT. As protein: CASSGGEFSGNTIYF.

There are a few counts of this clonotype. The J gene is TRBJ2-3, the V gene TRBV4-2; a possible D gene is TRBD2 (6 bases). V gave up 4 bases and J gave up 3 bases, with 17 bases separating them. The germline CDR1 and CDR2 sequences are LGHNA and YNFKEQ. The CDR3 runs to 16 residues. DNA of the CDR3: TGTGCCAGCAGCCTCCAACGGGGGAGAGCGACAGATACGCAGTATTTT. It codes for CASSLQRGRATDTQYF.

The CDR3 DNA reads as TGTGCCAGCAACCTACAGGGAGAGTATGGGGCTAGAGGCTACACCTTC. This gives the protein CASNLQGEYGARGYTF. The chain links TRBV7-2 to TRBJ1-2; D is perhaps TRBD1 (6 bases). The CDR3 has 16 amino acids. V lost 7 bases and J 8 bases, leaving 26 bases between the germline ends. Germline assignment: CDR1 SGHTA and CDR2 FQGNSA.

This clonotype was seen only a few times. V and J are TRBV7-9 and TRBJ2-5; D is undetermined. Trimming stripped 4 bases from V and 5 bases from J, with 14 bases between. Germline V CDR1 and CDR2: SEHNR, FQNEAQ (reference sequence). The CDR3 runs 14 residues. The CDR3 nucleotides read TGTGCCAGCAGCTCTTCCTTGGCTATGGAGACCCAGTACTTC. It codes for CASSSSLAMETQYF.

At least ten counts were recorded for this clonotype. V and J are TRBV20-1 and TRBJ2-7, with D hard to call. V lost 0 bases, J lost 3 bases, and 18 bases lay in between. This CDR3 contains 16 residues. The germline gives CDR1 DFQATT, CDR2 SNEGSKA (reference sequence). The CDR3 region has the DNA TGCAGTGCTAGAGATGATTTGGAAGGGAAGGGCTACGAGCAGTACTTC. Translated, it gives CSARDDLEGKGYEQYF.

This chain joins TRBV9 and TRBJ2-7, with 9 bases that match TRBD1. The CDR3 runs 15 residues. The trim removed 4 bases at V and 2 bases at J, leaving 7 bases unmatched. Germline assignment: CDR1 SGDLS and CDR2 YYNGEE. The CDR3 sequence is CASSRRDRDTYEQYF. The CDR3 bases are TGTGCCAGCAGCCGGAGGGACAGGGACACCTACGAGCAGTACTTC.

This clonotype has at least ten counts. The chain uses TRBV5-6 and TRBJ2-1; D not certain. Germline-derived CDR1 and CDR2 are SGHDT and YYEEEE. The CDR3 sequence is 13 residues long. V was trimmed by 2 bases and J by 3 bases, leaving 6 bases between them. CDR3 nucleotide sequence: TGTGCCAGCAGCTTAAAACTCTACAATGAGCAGTTCTTC. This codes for CASSLKLYNEQFF.

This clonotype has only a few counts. The chain's CDR3 is CASSFSGEETQYF. The CDR3 coding sequence is TGTGCCAGCAGTTTCTCAGGGGAAGAGACCCAGTACTTC. The V call is TRBV12-3 or TRBV12-4, the J call TRBJ2-5; weak D call: TRBD1 (6 bases). The CDR3 totals 13 residues. With 3 bases removed from V and 3 bases from J, the gap between germline ends came to 8 bases.

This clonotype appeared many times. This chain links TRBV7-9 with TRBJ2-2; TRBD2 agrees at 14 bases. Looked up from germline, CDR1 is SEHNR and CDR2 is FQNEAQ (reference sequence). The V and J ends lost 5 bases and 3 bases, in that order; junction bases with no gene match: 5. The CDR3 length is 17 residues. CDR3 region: CASSRGLAGGYTGELFF. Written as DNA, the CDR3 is TGTGCCAGCAGCCGCGGACTAGCGGGGGGCTACACCGGGGAGCTGTTTTTT. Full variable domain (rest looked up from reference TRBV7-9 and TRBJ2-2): DTGVSQNPRHKITKRGQNVTFRCDPISEHNRLYWYRQTLGQGPEFLTYFQNEAQLEKSRLLSDRFSAERPKGSFSTLEIQRTEQGDSAMYLCASSRGLAGGYTGELFFGEGSRLTVL.

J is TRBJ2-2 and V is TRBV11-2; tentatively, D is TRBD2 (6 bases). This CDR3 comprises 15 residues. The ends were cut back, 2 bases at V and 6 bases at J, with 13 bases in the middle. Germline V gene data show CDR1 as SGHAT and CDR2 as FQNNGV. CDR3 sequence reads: CASSLIRGGAGELFF. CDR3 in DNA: TGTGCCAGCAGCTTAATCCGGGGAGGCGCCGGGGAGCTGTTTTTT.

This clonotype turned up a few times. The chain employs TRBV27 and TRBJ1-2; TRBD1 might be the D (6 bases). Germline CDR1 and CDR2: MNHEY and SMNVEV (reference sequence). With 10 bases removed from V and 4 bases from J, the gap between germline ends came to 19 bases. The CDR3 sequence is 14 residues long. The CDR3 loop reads CATTSSQGSYGYTF. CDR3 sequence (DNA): TGTGCCACCACCAGTTCGCAGGGGAGCTATGGCTACACCTTC.

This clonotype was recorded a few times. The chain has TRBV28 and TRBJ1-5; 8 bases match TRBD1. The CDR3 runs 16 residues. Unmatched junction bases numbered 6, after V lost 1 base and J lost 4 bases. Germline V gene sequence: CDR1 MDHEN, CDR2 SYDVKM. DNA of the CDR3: TGTGCCAGCAGTTTATTCCGACAGGGGAATAATCAGCCCCAGCATTTT. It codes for CASSLFRQGNNQPQHF.